The 9 T cell receptor beta chains reported below all come from one sample, sequenced in a study of T cell responses to AZD1222 COVID-19 vaccine. Data came from immunoSEQ multiplex PCR; TCRdb stores just in-frame clones and leaves some out. The repertoire holds about 120,000 clones, with around 90% as singletons. Sequenced here: peripheral blood, sampled on day 0 of AZD1222 vaccination. The source of these receptors is an adult in good health.

The J gene is TRBJ1-5, the V gene TRBV18; a possible D gene is TRBD1 (5 bases). Germline V gene data show CDR1 as KGHSH and CDR2 as LQKENI. Trimming removed 8 bases at V and 7 bases at J, with 18 bases between. The CDR3 sequence is 14 residues long. The CDR3 sequence is CASRQRNLDQPQHF. The CDR3 bases are TGTGCCAGCCGACAGAGGAACTTAGACCAGCCCCAGCATTTT.

As DNA, the CDR3 is TGTGCCAGCGGATCTGTCTGGAACGAAGCTTTCTTT. Translated, it gives CASGSVWNEAFF. The V call is TRBV9, the J call TRBJ1-1, with D unresolved. CDR3 length equals 12 residues. V was shortened by 7 bases and J by 8 bases, with 15 bases between the two germline ends. Germline V lookup: CDR1 SGDLS, CDR2 YYNGEE. Using reference TRBV9 and TRBJ1-1 for the parts outside the CDR3, the full variable domain is DSGVTQTPKHLITATGQRVTLRCSPRSGDLSVYWYQQSLDQGLQFLIQYYNGEERAKGNILERFSAQQFPDLHSELNLSSLELGDSALYFCASGSVWNEAFFGQGTRLTVV.

This clone appeared a single time. In nucleotides, the CDR3 is TGTGCCAGCAGCCAAGGGGGGCTTTCACCCCTCCACTTT. The encoded protein is CASSQGGLSPLHF. V usage is TRBV3-1 (or the pseudogene TRBV3-2) and J usage is TRBJ1-6; D is possibly TRBD1 (6 bases). V lost 1 base, J lost 9 bases, and 7 bases lay in between. CDR3 length equals 13 residues. Germline CDR1 is LGHDT and CDR2 is YNNKEL (reference sequence).

The chain recombines TRBV3-1 (or the pseudogene TRBV3-2) with TRBJ2-7; D call uncertain. The V end lost 1 base, the J end lost 6 bases, and 7 bases lay between the germline ends. Per germline, CDR1 LGHDT and CDR2 YNNKEL (reference sequence). This CDR3 spans 12 amino acids. The CDR3 is CASSQVASEQYF. CDR3 DNA: TGTGCCAGCAGCCAAGTCGCGAGCGAGCAGTACTTC.

This chain joins TRBV14 and TRBJ2-6, with D unclear. V lost 1 base, J lost 0 bases, and 7 bases lay in between. Per the germline V gene, CDR1 is SGHDN and CDR2 is FVKESK. The CDR3 runs 16 residues. The CDR3: CASSQGHLSGANVLTF. CDR3 sequence (DNA): TGTGCCAGCAGCCAAGGACATCTCTCTGGGGCCAACGTCCTGACTTTC.

The gene calls are TRBV15 and TRBJ2-2; no clear D gene. V lost 1 base and J 4 bases, leaving 4 bases between the germline ends. The V gene's germline CDR1 is LNHNV and CDR2 YYDKDF (reference sequence). The CDR3 loop spans 13 amino acids. CDR3 DNA sequence: TGTGCCACCAGCAGAGTCAGCACCGGGGAGCTGTTTTTT. Protein: CATSRVSTGELFF.

V usage is TRBV27 and J usage is TRBJ2-1; tentatively, D is TRBD2 (6 bases). Germline V gene sequence: CDR1 MNHEY, CDR2 SMNVEV (reference sequence). The CDR3 contains 13 residues. Trimming stripped 5 bases from V and 7 bases from J, with 12 bases between. The CDR3 DNA sequence: TGTGCCAGCAGTGCCCGACTAGGTAATGAGCAGTTCTTC. It translates to CASSARLGNEQFF.

V is TRBV19 and J is TRBJ2-5, with 10 bases lining up with TRBD1. Germline lookup yields CDR1 LNHDA and CDR2 SQIVND (reference sequence). The CDR3 is 13 residues long. V lost 5 bases, J lost 4 bases, and 1 base stayed unmatched. This chain's CDR3 is CASSRDRGETQYF. The CDR3, as DNA: TGTGCCAGTAGTCGGGACAGGGGAGAGACCCAGTACTTC.

The chain links TRBV19 to TRBJ1-2, with 7 bases aligning to TRBD1. J was trimmed by 8 bases and V by 1 base; bases with no gene match: 10. This CDR3 comprises 15 residues. The V gene's germline CDR1 is LNHDA and CDR2 SQIVND (reference sequence). CDR3 sequence: CASSIVRGTPGGYTF. In DNA, the CDR3 is TGTGCCAGTAGTATAGTCAGGGGGACCCCTGGAGGCTACACCTTC.